This is a list of T cell receptor beta chains from one sample in a study of response to subunit inactivated influenza vaccine. TCRdb analysed the RT-PCR reads with MiXCR anew, one entry per CDR3 protein. The repertoire holds roughly 630,000 distinct CDR3 sequences, around 15% seen once, with 6% to 9.5% in the top ten. This specimen consisted of PBMCs from blood, obtained around 15 days before vaccination. The receptor set was obtained from a man in his forties or fifties who received an inactivated influenza vaccine. The conserved cysteine and the conserved F or W are not part of the CDR3 here. Each record gives: D gene, V gene, J gene, CDR3 protein. D genes are given only for firm matches.

D gene: NA
V gene: TRBV30
J gene: TRBJ2-3
CDR3 protein: AWSGGLITDTQY

D gene: TRBD2
V gene: TRBV18
J gene: TRBJ2-3
CDR3 protein: ASSPLLGTSGTDTQY

D gene: NA
V gene: TRBV5-5
J gene: TRBJ1-2
CDR3 protein: ASSLTQGITGGYT

D gene: TRBD1
V gene: TRBV5-1
J gene: TRBJ1-5
CDR3 protein: ASSWGQGTQPQH

D gene: NA
V gene: TRBV7-3
J gene: TRBJ2-7
CDR3 protein: ASSPQGLGDYEQY

D gene: TRBD1
V gene: TRBV11-2
J gene: TRBJ2-4
CDR3 protein: ASSFDDRAPLNY

D gene: NA
V gene: TRBV5-6
J gene: TRBJ2-4
CDR3 protein: ASSLGGHGQY

D gene: TRBD1
V gene: TRBV20-1
J gene: TRBJ2-7
CDR3 protein: SAREMTGGGYEQY

D gene: NA
V gene: TRBV2
J gene: TRBJ2-1
CDR3 protein: ASSDVLISSYNEQF

D gene: TRBD2
V gene: TRBV2
J gene: TRBJ2-7
CDR3 protein: ASSSPLAGHSYEQY

D gene: TRBD2
V gene: TRBV2
J gene: TRBJ2-2
CDR3 protein: ASRRTSSGELF

D gene: TRBD1
V gene: TRBV9
J gene: TRBJ2-1
CDR3 protein: AREPGQGYNEQF

D gene: NA
V gene: TRBV11-2
J gene: TRBJ2-7
CDR3 protein: ASSLGPLSSYEQY

D gene: TRBD2
V gene: TRBV14
J gene: TRBJ2-1
CDR3 protein: ASSQRGLAGRNEQF

D gene: NA
V gene: TRBV6-5
J gene: TRBJ2-3
CDR3 protein: ASSSGAERTY

D gene: NA
V gene: TRBV7-9
J gene: TRBJ2-6
CDR3 protein: ASSPRAGANVLT

D gene: TRBD2
V gene: TRBV20-1
J gene: TRBJ2-5
CDR3 protein: SARGQSGRETQY

D gene: NA
V gene: TRBV7-8
J gene: TRBJ2-5
CDR3 protein: ASSWTGTQY

D gene: NA
V gene: TRBV6-5
J gene: TRBJ2-1
CDR3 protein: ASSYANYNEQF

D gene: NA
V gene: TRBV6-2/TRBV6-3
J gene: TRBJ1-1
CDR3 protein: ASSYGPWEAF

D gene: NA
V gene: TRBV4-2
J gene: TRBJ2-3
CDR3 protein: ASSQEASAAQY

D gene: NA
V gene: TRBV4-3
J gene: TRBJ1-1
CDR3 protein: ASSQDRGQGDEAF

D gene: NA
V gene: TRBV28
J gene: TRBJ2-7
CDR3 protein: ASRPAGGSYEQY

D gene: TRBD2
V gene: TRBV6-1
J gene: TRBJ2-3
CDR3 protein: ASSRSLAGGTDTQY

D gene: NA
V gene: TRBV27
J gene: TRBJ2-3
CDR3 protein: ARSLLVRPTDTQY

D gene: NA
V gene: TRBV11-2
J gene: TRBJ2-1
CDR3 protein: ASSSQAGNTYNEQF

D gene: TRBD1
V gene: TRBV12-3/TRBV12-4
J gene: TRBJ1-3
CDR3 protein: ASSRDSSGNTIY

D gene: NA
V gene: TRBV21-1
J gene: TRBJ2-7
CDR3 protein: ASSEIYRGPSYEQY

D gene: TRBD2
V gene: TRBV6-1
J gene: TRBJ2-1
CDR3 protein: ASSETGGYDEQF